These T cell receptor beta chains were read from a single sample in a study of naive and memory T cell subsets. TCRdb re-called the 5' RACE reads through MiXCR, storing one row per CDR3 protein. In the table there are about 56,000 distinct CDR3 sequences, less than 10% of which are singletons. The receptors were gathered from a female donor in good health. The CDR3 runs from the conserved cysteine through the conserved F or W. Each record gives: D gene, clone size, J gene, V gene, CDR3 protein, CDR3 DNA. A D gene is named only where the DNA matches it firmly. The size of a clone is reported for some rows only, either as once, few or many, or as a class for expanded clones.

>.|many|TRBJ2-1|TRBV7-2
CASSSLRLSSYNEQFF
TGTGCCAGCAGCTCTCTTCGACTGAGCTCCTACAATGAGCAGTTCTTC
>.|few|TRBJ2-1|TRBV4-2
CASSQDVLRPNNEQFF
TGTGCCAGCAGCCAAGATGTCCTGCGCCCTAACAATGAGCAGTTCTTC
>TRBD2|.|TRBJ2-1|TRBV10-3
CAISDLRGGEEQFF
TGTGCCATCAGTGATCTTCGCGGGGGGGAAGAGCAGTTCTTC
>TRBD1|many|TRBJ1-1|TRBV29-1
CSVGRDRGPTEAFF
TGCAGCGTTGGTAGGGACAGGGGCCCTACTGAAGCTTTCTTT
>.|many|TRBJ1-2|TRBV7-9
CAIRRGQGTNYGYTF
TGTGCCATTCGAAGAGGTCAAGGTACTAACTATGGCTACACCTTC
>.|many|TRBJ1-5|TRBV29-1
CSVLLQGSGGQPQHF
TGCAGCGTCCTGCTACAGGGTTCGGGGGGTCAGCCCCAGCATTTT
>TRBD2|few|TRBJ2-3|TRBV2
CASSELAGGPADTQYF
TGTGCCAGCAGTGAACTAGCGGGGGGGCCCGCAGATACGCAGTATTTT
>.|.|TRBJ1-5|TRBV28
CASRRPSNRVTGNQPQHF
TGTGCCAGCAGGAGGCCGAGTAACAGGGTAACTGGCAATCAGCCCCAGCATTTT
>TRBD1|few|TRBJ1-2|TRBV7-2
CASSPQGVGGYTF
TGTGCCAGCAGCCCGCAGGGGGTCGGAGGCTACACCTTC
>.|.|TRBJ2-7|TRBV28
CRTGGNREQYF
TGCCGAACAGGAGGGAATCGGGAGCAGTACTTC
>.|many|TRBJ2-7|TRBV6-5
CASTRRPGPYEQYF
TGTGCCAGCACCCGAAGGCCAGGCCCCTACGAGCAGTACTTC
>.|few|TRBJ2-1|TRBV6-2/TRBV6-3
CASSGGMHNDEQFF
TGTGCCAGCAGTGGGGGAATGCATAATGATGAGCAGTTCTTC
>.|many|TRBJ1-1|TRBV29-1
CSVEGIALPGAFF
TGCAGCGTTGAAGGTATAGCGCTTCCCGGGGCTTTCTTT
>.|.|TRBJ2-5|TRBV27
CASSLSGRGVREETQYF
TGTGCCAGCAGTTTATCCGGACGTGGGGTCAGGGAAGAGACCCAGTACTTC
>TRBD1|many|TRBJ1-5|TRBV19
CASTPRGINQPQHF
TGTGCCAGTACCCCCAGGGGGATCAATCAGCCCCAGCATTTT
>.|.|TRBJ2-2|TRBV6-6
CASSYPPGTVNTGELFF
TGTGCCAGCAGTTACCCGCCCGGGACGGTGAACACCGGGGAGCTGTTTTTT
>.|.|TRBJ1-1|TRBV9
CASSGVLPEAFF
TGTGCCAGCAGCGGGGTTCTGCCTGAAGCTTTCTTT
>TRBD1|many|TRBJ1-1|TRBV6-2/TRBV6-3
CASSYPHGQGGTEAFF
TGTGCCAGCAGTTACCCCCATGGACAGGGAGGCACTGAAGCTTTCTTT
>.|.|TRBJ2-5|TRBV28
CASSLRGQIQETQYF
TGTGCCAGCAGTCTCCGGGGCCAGATCCAAGAGACCCAGTACTTC
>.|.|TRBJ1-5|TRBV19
CASAVPGGNQPQHF
TGTGCCAGTGCGGTCCCGGGTGGCAATCAGCCCCAGCATTTT
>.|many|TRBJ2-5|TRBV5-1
CASSLAETPAETQYF
TGCGCCAGCAGCTTGGCGGAGACCCCGGCGGAGACCCAGTACTTC
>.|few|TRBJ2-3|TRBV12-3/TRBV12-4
CASRGLNDFDTQYF
TGTGCCAGCAGGGGACTCAACGATTTCGATACGCAGTATTTT
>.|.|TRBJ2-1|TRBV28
CASSFLPRGDYNEQFF
TGTGCCAGCAGTTTCCTCCCCAGGGGCGACTACAATGAGCAGTTCTTC
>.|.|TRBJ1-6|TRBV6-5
CASSYSRAGRSPLHF
TGTGCCAGCAGTTACTCTCGGGCAGGGCGGTCACCCCTCCACTTT
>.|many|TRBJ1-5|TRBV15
CATSRGNQPQHF
TGTGCCACCAGCAGGGGGAATCAGCCCCAGCATTTT
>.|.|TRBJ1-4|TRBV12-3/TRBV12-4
CASSLGGVPTNEKLFF
TGTGCCAGCAGTTTAGGAGGGGTTCCAACTAATGAAAAACTGTTTTTT
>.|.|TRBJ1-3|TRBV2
CASGASRGTGNTIYF
TGTGCCAGCGGAGCCTCACGGGGAACTGGAAACACCATATATTTT
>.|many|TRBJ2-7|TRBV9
CASSLSYGRYEQYF
TGTGCCAGCAGCCTATCCTATGGGAGGTACGAGCAGTACTTC
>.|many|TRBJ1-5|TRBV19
CASSIVGGPGQPQHF
TGTGCCAGTAGTATTGTCGGGGGCCCGGGACAGCCCCAGCATTTT
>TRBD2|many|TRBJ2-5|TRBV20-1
CSAKRGGEETQYF
TGCAGTGCTAAGCGGGGGGGGGAAGAGACCCAGTACTTC
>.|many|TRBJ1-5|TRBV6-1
CASSVWTGSNQPQHF
TGTGCCAGCAGTGTTTGGACGGGTAGCAATCAGCCCCAGCATTTT
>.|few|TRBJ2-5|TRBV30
CAWSGELRTQYF
TGTGCCTGGAGTGGTGAATTGCGGACCCAGTACTTC
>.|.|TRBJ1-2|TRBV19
CASRWDNYGDTF
TGTGCCAGTAGGTGGGATAACTATGGCGACACCTTC
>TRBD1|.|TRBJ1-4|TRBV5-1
CASRETGREKLFF
TGCGCCAGCAGGGAGACAGGGAGGGAAAAACTGTTTTTT
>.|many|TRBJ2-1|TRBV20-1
CSARSLGGGDYNEQFF
TGCAGTGCTAGATCCCTTGGGGGCGGGGACTACAATGAGCAGTTCTTC
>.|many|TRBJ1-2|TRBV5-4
CASSFGTANGYTF
TGTGCCAGCAGCTTCGGGACGGCCAATGGCTACACCTTC
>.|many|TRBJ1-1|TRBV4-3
CASSLRPGRNTEAFF
TGCGCCAGCAGCCTTAGGCCAGGGAGAAACACTGAAGCTTTCTTT
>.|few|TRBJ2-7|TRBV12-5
CASGERWQYF
TGTGCTAGTGGCGAGAGGTGGCAGTACTTC
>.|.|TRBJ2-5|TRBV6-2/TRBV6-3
CASSPDSRTQYF
TGTGCCAGCAGTCCGGACAGCAGGACCCAGTACTTC
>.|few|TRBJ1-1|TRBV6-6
CASSVRSGSTEAFF
TGTGCCAGCAGCGTACGGTCGGGGTCCACTGAAGCTTTCTTT
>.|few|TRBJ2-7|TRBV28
CASSSLRRYEQYF
TGTGCCAGCAGTTCCCTTCGCCGCTACGAGCAGTACTTC
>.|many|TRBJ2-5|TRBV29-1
CSAGTGETQYF
TGCAGCGCCGGAACCGGGGAGACCCAGTACTTC
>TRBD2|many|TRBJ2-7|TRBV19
CASSPLAGGHAPYEQYF
TGTGCCAGTAGTCCACTAGCGGGGGGCCACGCACCCTACGAGCAGTACTTC
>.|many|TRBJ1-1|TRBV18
CASSPTTQNTEAFF
TGTGCCAGCTCACCAACAACCCAGAACACTGAAGCTTTCTTT
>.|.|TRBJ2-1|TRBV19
CASSIGPGSYNEQFF
TGTGCCAGTAGTATCGGCCCAGGGTCTTACAATGAGCAGTTCTTC
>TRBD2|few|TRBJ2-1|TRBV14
CASSQAWWTSGFSYNEQFF
TGTGCCAGCAGCCAAGCGTGGTGGACTAGCGGCTTCTCCTACAATGAGCAGTTCTTC
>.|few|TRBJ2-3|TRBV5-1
CASSLGQAPDTQYF
TGCGCCAGCAGCTTGGGACAGGCCCCAGATACGCAGTATTTT
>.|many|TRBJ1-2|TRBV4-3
CASSQEPRGVYGYTF
TGCGCCAGCAGCCAAGAACCCAGGGGAGTCTATGGCTACACCTTC
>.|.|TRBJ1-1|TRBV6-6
CASSYVFAGHTEAFF
TGTGCCAGCAGTTACGTATTCGCAGGACACACTGAAGCTTTCTTT
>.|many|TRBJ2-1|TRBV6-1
CASSEAYNEQFF
TGTGCCAGCAGTGAAGCTTACAATGAGCAGTTCTTC
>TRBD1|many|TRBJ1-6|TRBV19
CASSTIRDSNSPLHF
TGTGCCAGTAGTACCATCAGGGACAGCAATTCACCCCTCCACTTT
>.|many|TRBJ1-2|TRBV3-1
CASSDGGVNYGYTF
TGTGCCAGCTCCGACGGTGGGGTAAACTATGGCTACACCTTC
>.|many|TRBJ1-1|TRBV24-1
CATSDLQEWTEAFF
TGTGCCACCAGTGATTTGCAGGAGTGGACTGAAGCTTTCTTT
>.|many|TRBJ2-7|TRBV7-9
CASNLDREGYEQYF
TGTGCCAGCAACCTGGACAGGGAGGGCTACGAGCAGTACTTC